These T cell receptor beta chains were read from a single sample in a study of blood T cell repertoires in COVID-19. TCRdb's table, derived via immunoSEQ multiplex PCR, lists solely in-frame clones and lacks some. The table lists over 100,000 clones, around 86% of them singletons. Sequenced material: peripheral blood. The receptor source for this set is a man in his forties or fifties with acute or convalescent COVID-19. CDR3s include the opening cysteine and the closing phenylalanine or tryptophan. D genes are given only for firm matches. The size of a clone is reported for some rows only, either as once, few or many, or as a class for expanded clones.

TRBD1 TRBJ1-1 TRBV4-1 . CASSLTFATGHTEAFF TGCGCCAGCAGCCTTACCTTCGCGACAGGGCACACTGAAGCTTTCTTT
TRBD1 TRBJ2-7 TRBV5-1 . CASSLEINRGYEQYF TGCGCCAGCAGCTTGGAAATAAACAGGGGATACGAGCAGTACTTC
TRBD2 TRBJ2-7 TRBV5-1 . CASSPVPGLAAGGEQYF TGCGCCAGCAGCCCCGTCCCGGGACTAGCGGCGGGGGGCGAGCAGTACTTC
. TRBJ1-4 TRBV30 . CAWKGATNEKLFF TGTGCCTGGAAGGGGGCAACTAATGAAAAACTGTTTTTT
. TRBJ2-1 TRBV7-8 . CASSRSVFRGNEQFF TGTGCCAGCAGCCGGTCGGTATTCCGGGGCAATGAGCAGTTCTTC
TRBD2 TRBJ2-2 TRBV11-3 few CASSPGTSGSLGTGELFF TGTGCCAGCAGCCCCGGGACTAGCGGGAGTCTGGGGACCGGGGAGCTGTTTTTT
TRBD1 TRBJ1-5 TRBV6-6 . CASSYSDRGSNQPQHF TGTGCCAGCAGTTACTCCGACAGGGGTAGCAATCAGCCCCAGCATTTT
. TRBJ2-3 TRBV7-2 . CASSLYVGDLQYF TGTGCCAGCAGCTTATACGTTGGAGATTTGCAGTATTTT
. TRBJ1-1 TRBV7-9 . CASSLVRGNTEAFF TGTGCCAGCAGCTTAGTTCGGGGGAACACTGAAGCTTTCTTT
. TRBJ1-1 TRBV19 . CASSIEGAYTEAFF TGTGCCAGTAGTATAGAAGGGGCGTACACTGAAGCTTTCTTT
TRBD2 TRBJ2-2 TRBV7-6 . CASSLLPGGGGELFF TGTGCCAGCAGCTTACTCCCCGGGGGGGGCGGGGAGCTGTTTTTT
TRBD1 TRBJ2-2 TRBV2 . CASRTGTGGTGELFF TGTGCCAGCAGGACCGGGACAGGGGGCACCGGGGAGCTGTTTTTT
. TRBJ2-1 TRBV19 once CASSMKAVSYNEQFF TGTGCCAGTAGTATGAAGGCGGTCTCCTACAATGAGCAGTTCTTC
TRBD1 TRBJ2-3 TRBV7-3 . CASSWGQTDTDTQYF TGTGCCAGCAGCTGGGGACAGACAGACACAGATACGCAGTATTTT
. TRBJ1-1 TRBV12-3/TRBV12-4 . CASSPLLDSEAFF TGTGCCAGCAGTCCCCTTCTGGACAGTGAAGCTTTCTTT
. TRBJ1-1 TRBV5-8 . CASSLDRGTEAFF TGTGCCAGCAGCTTGGATCGGGGTACTGAAGCTTTCTTT
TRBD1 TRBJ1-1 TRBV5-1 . CASSVTGLSRVAEAFF TGCGCCAGCAGCGTGACAGGGTTATCTCGCGTCGCTGAAGCTTTCTTT
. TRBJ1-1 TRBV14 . CASSSYRVMNTEAFF TGTGCCAGCAGCTCGTACAGGGTCATGAACACTGAAGCTTTCTTT
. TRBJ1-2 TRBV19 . CASSPSGLNYGYTF TGTGCCAGTAGTCCCTCAGGGCTAAACTATGGCTACACCTTC
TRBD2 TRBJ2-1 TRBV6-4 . CASSDSTSGGAEQFF TGTGCCAGCAGTGACTCGACTAGCGGGGGGGCTGAGCAGTTCTTC
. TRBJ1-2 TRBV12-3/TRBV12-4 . CASSFRRGTGYTF TGTGCCAGCAGCTTCCGGCGGGGGACTGGCTACACCTTC
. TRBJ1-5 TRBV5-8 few CASSLGQVNQPQHF TGTGCCAGCAGCTTGGGTCAGGTGAATCAGCCCCAGCATTTT
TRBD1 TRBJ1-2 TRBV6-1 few CASSDTEAGGLRGYTF TGTGCCAGCAGTGATACGGAGGCAGGGGGCTTGAGGGGCTACACCTTC
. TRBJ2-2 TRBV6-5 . CASRDSQRWELFF TGTGCCAGCAGAGACAGCCAGAGATGGGAGCTGTTTTTT
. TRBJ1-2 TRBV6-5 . CASRHEGGRALGYTF TGTGCCAGCAGGCATGAGGGGGGGCGTGCCCTTGGCTACACCTTC
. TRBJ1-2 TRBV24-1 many CATSLGGYGYTF TGTGCCACCAGTTTAGGGGGCTATGGCTACACCTTC
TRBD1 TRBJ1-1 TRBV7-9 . CASSLQGAHTEAFF TGTGCCAGCAGCTTACAGGGGGCACACACTGAAGCTTTCTTT
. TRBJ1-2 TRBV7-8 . CASSLRTQTGHTF TGTGCCAGCAGCTTAAGGACTCAAACAGGGCACACCTTC
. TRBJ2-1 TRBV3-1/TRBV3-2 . CASSPQLGEYNEQFF TGTGCCAGCAGCCCCCAATTGGGAGAATACAATGAGCAGTTCTTC
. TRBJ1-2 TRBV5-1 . CASRRPGGESHGYTF TGCGCCAGCCGGAGGCCAGGCGGGGAGAGTCATGGCTACACCTTC
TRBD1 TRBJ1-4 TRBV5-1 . CASSLSGPGGINEKLFF TGCGCCAGCAGCTTGAGTGGGCCAGGGGGTATAAATGAAAAACTGTTTTTT
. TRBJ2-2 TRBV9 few CASSVATQGTGELFF TGTGCCAGCAGCGTAGCTACCCAGGGCACCGGGGAGCTGTTTTTT
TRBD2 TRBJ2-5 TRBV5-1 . CASSLGREGETQYF TGCGCCAGCAGCTTGGGGCGGGAGGGAGAGACCCAGTACTTC
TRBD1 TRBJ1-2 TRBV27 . CASSPHRGGYTF TGTGCCAGCAGTCCCCACAGGGGAGGCTACACCTTC
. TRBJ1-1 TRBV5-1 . CASSLKAGEGTEAFF TGCGCCAGCAGCTTGAAGGCAGGGGAGGGCACTGAAGCTTTCTTT
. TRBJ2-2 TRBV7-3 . CASSSDPGTGELFF TGTGCCAGCAGCTCGGACCCGGGGACCGGGGAGCTGTTTTTT
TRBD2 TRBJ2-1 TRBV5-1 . CASSLVTSGEQEQFF TGCGCCAGCAGCTTGGTTACTAGCGGAGAACAGGAGCAGTTCTTC
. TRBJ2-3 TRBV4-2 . CASSHGGGRRVTDTQYF TGTGCCAGCAGCCATGGGGGGGGGCGTCGGGTCACAGATACGCAGTATTTT
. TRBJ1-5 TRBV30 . CAWSRGMANQPQHF TGTGCCTGGAGCCGAGGCATGGCCAATCAGCCCCAGCATTTT
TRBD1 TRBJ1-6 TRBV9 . CASSAGQNNSPLHF TGTGCCAGCAGCGCGGGACAGAATAATTCACCCCTCCACTTT
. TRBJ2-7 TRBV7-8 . CASSLALRSLSYEQYF TGTGCCAGCAGCTTAGCGCTGAGATCCCTCTCCTACGAGCAGTACTTC
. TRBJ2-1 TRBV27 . CASTEGVTNVHSEQFF TGTGCCAGCACCGAGGGGGTCACCAATGTACATAGTGAGCAGTTCTTC
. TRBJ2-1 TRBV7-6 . CASSLIAVSYNEQFF TGTGCCAGCAGCTTAATTGCGGTTTCTTACAATGAGCAGTTCTTC
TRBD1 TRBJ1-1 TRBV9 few CASSRGQGAFTEAFF TGTGCCAGCAGCCGTGGACAGGGGGCGTTCACTGAAGCTTTCTTT
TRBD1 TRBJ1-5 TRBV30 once CAWSFPGQVSYQPQHF TGTGCCTGGAGTTTCCCCGGACAGGTCTCATATCAGCCCCAGCATTTT
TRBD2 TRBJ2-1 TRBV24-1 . CATSGRSGRAERTHNEQFF TGTGCCACCAGTGGACGTAGCGGGAGGGCCGAGAGAACACACAATGAGCAGTTCTTC
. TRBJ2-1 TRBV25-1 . CASSEFGVPHEQFF TGTGCCAGCAGTGAATTTGGAGTCCCCCATGAGCAGTTCTTC
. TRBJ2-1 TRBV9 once CASSWADEQFF TGTGCCAGCAGCTGGGCCGATGAGCAGTTCTTC